One and the same sample provided the 2 T cell receptor beta chains below, sequenced in a study of breast tumors, draining lymph nodes, adjacent tissues. Samples came from axillary lymph nodes draining the breast cancer. From the multiplex PCR reads, TCRdb called clonotypes with MiXCR, one entry per CDR3 protein. The sample lists some 130,000 distinct CDR3 sequences; around 20% were seen once. Sequencing was carried out using axillary lymph node tissue. The receptor source for this set is a female donor with breast cancer. Some clones in this sample may be carry-over from other donors' samples.

Comment on this clonotype: Its ends do not fully match the called genes, so a read error is possible. The rearrangement uses TRBV12-3 or TRBV12-4 and TRBJ2-3, with 8 nucleotides matching TRBD1. The CDR3 covers 14 residues. CDR3 sequence: CASGFQGAEDTQYF. DNA for the CDR3: TGTGCCAGCGGTTTCCAGGGGGCGGAGGATACGCAGTATTTT.

In this sample, this clonotype turned up many times. The V and J genes are TRBV30 and TRBJ1-6; D gene ambiguous. The ends were cut back, 0 bases at V and 10 bases at J, with 16 bases in the middle. Germline V gene lookup returns CDR1 GTSNPN and CDR2 SVGIG (reference sequence). The CDR3 loop spans 15 amino acids. The CDR3 nucleotides read TGTGCCTGGAGTGTTGGTTGGACGCCGCTCTCACCCCTCCACTTT. This sequence encodes CAWSVGWTPLSPLHF.